Listed below are T cell receptor beta chains from one sample, sequenced in a study of T cells in Graves' hyperthyroidism and ophthalmopathy. TCRdb processed the multiplex PCR reads anew with MiXCR; each CDR3 protein has one entry. This table has more than 650,000 distinct CDR3 sequences, about 14% appearing once. Sequencing used blood. The receptors stem from a woman aged 18-30 years with Graves' hyperthyroidism. Each CDR3 is given with its conserved first and last residue. A D gene is named only where the DNA matches it firmly. A row's size may be missing; if present it is once, few, many or a size class.

NA | 14 | TRBJ1-2 | NA | TRBV29-1 | CSVEVEQGIYGYTF | TGCAGCGTTGAAGTGGAACAGGGTATCTATGGCTACACCTTC
TRBD1 | 17 | TRBJ2-7 | many | TRBV18 | CASSPYRTGPSSYEQYF | TGTGCCAGCTCACCGTATCGGACAGGCCCAAGCTCCTACGAGCAGTACTTC
NA | 11 | TRBJ1-4 | many | TRBV14 | CASSPGGKLFF | TGTGCCAGCAGCCCAGGAGGAAAACTGTTTTTT
NA | 16 | TRBJ1-6 | few | TRBV9 | CASSATDRGSNSPLHF | TGTGCCAGCAGCGCGACCGACAGAGGTTCTAATTCACCCCTCCACTTT
NA | 17 | TRBJ2-7 | many | TRBV2 | CASSETLHVEDLYEQYF | TGTGCCAGCAGTGAAACCCTCCACGTGGAGGATTTATACGAGCAGTACTTC
NA | 12 | TRBJ2-1 | many | TRBV2 | CASKSGVNEQFF | TGTGCCAGCAAGTCAGGCGTGAATGAGCAGTTCTTC
NA | 16 | TRBJ1-4 | NA | TRBV27 | CASSLSIGAKGEKLFF | TGTGCCAGCAGTTTATCGATCGGGGCAAAGGGTGAAAAACTGTTTTTT
NA | 16 | TRBJ1-5 | many | TRBV6-1 | CASSLSFAGPNQPQHF | TGTGCCAGCAGTCTCTCGTTCGCCGGGCCTAATCAGCCCCAGCATTTT
NA | 14 | TRBJ2-2 | NA | TRBV15 | CATSRVRGLGELFF | TGTGCCACCAGCAGAGTTCGGGGACTCGGGGAGCTGTTTTTT
TRBD2 | 16 | TRBJ2-1 | few | TRBV20-1 | CSARDLTSGLYNEQFF | TGCAGTGCTAGAGATCTTACTAGCGGACTTTACAATGAGCAGTTCTTC
NA | 13 | TRBJ2-5 | NA | TRBV12-3/TRBV12-4 | CASSIPSRETQYF | TGTGCCAGCAGTATCCCCTCGAGAGAGACCCAGTACTTC
NA | 15 | TRBJ1-1 | many | TRBV3-1 | CASSQVGGMNTEAFF | TGTGCCAGCAGCCAAGTAGGAGGGATGAACACTGAAGCTTTCTTT
TRBD1 | 16 | TRBJ1-1 | NA | TRBV5-1 | CASSLPYRGRNTEAFF | TGCGCCAGCAGCTTGCCTTACAGGGGGCGGAACACTGAAGCTTTCTTT
TRBD1 | 18 | TRBJ1-5 | NA | TRBV4-3 | CASRGPGQGAQGGQPQHF | TGCGCCAGCAGGGGCCCGGGACAGGGGGCCCAGGGGGGTCAGCCCCAGCATTTT
NA | 18 | TRBJ1-1 | NA | TRBV19 | CASSMMGAWAGMNTEAFF | TGTGCCAGTAGTATGATGGGGGCCTGGGCCGGAATGAACACTGAAGCTTTCTTT
TRBD1 | 13 | TRBJ2-3 | NA | TRBV20-1 | CSAKGQGADTQYF | TGCAGTGCGAAGGGACAGGGTGCAGATACGCAGTATTTT
NA | 13 | TRBJ1-1 | many | TRBV7-2 | CASSLGRYTEAFF | TGTGCCAGCAGCTTAGGACGGTACACTGAAGCTTTCTTT
NA | 12 | TRBJ2-3 | NA | TRBV7-8 | CASSSNQRTQYF | TGTGCCAGCAGCTCCAACCAACGTACGCAGTATTTT
NA | 14 | TRBJ2-6 | many | TRBV27 | CASSWSSGANVLTF | TGTGCCAGCAGTTGGAGCTCTGGGGCCAACGTCCTGACTTTC
TRBD2 | 16 | TRBJ2-5 | many | TRBV5-1 | CASSPGTSGIRETQYF | TGCGCCAGCAGCCCTGGGACTAGCGGGATCCGAGAGACCCAGTACTTC
TRBD1 | 17 | TRBJ1-4 | many | TRBV5-6 | CASSLGRGRILDEKLFF | TGTGCCAGCAGCTTGGGGAGGGGGCGCATTCTCGATGAAAAACTGTTTTTT
TRBD2 | 17 | TRBJ2-5 | many | TRBV11-2 | CASSPAVGTSGAGTQYF | TGTGCCAGCAGCCCAGCTGTAGGTACTAGCGGGGCGGGGACCCAGTACTTC
NA | 12 | TRBJ2-2 | many | TRBV11-3 | CASKGLAGELFF | TGTGCCAGCAAAGGACTGGCCGGGGAGCTGTTTTTT
NA | 15 | TRBJ2-3 | NA | TRBV19 | CASSPEALSTDTQYF | TGTGCCAGTAGTCCGGAGGCCCTTAGCACAGATACGCAGTATTTT
TRBD1 | 16 | TRBJ1-3 | many | TRBV2 | CASSERTGNSGNTIYF | TGTGCCAGCAGTGAGAGGACAGGGAACTCTGGAAACACCATATATTTT
NA | 14 | TRBJ1-5 | many | TRBV6-1 | CASRDRISNQPQHF | TGTGCCAGCAGAGACAGGATTAGCAATCAGCCCCAGCATTTT
NA | 14 | TRBJ1-4 | many | TRBV15 | CATSRSSTNEKLFF | TGTGCCACCAGCAGGTCGAGCACGAATGAAAAACTGTTTTTT
TRBD2 | 16 | TRBJ2-1 | NA | TRBV6-2/TRBV6-3 | CASSYEAGGPYNEQFF | TGTGCCAGCAGTTACGAGGCGGGAGGTCCCTACAATGAGCAGTTCTTC
TRBD2 | 17 | TRBJ2-3 | many | TRBV3-1 | CASSRELAGERADTQYF | TGTGCCAGCAGCCGTGAACTAGCGGGAGAAAGGGCAGATACGCAGTATTTT
TRBD1 | 14 | TRBJ2-1 | few | TRBV6-1 | CASSSTGVPNEQFF | TGTGCCAGCAGTTCGACAGGGGTCCCCAATGAGCAGTTCTTC
NA | 14 | TRBJ2-5 | many | TRBV27 | CASSADSWGKTQYF | TGTGCCAGCAGTGCAGACAGCTGGGGAAAGACCCAGTACTTC
NA | 17 | TRBJ2-6 | many | TRBV3-1 | CASSQWAAKSGANVLTF | TGTGCCAGCAGCCAATGGGCAGCCAAGTCTGGGGCCAACGTCCTGACTTTC
NA | 16 | TRBJ2-2 | NA | TRBV10-2 | CASRKLRGANTGELFF | TGCGCCAGCAGGAAGCTTCGAGGAGCGAACACCGGGGAGCTGTTTTTT
TRBD2 | 16 | TRBJ2-1 | many | TRBV30 | CAWSVDRLAGANEQFF | TGTGCCTGGAGTGTAGATCGTCTAGCGGGAGCTAATGAGCAGTTCTTC
NA | 13 | TRBJ1-2 | few | TRBV6-5 | CASSYLQNYGYTF | TGTGCCAGCAGTTACTTACAGAACTATGGCTACACCTTC
NA | 16 | TRBJ2-7 | many | TRBV28 | CASSLGPNNYPYEQYF | TGTGCCAGCAGTTTAGGGCCAAACAATTACCCCTACGAGCAGTACTTC
TRBD2 | 15 | TRBJ2-7 | many | TRBV2 | CASSGTGTSGYEQYF | TGTGCCAGCAGTGGAACCGGGACTAGCGGATACGAGCAGTACTTC
NA | 15 | TRBJ2-3 | NA | TRBV20-1 | CSARSGGTSTDTQYF | TGCAGTGCTAGATCGGGGGGCACTAGCACAGATACGCAGTATTTT
NA | 15 | TRBJ2-4 | NA | TRBV7-2 | CASSLRSGVRNIQYF | TGTGCCAGCAGCTTAAGGTCAGGGGTCAGAAACATTCAGTACTTC
NA | 14 | TRBJ2-1 | few | TRBV9 | CASSDQVRFNEQFF | TGTGCCAGCAGCGACCAAGTGCGATTCAATGAGCAGTTCTTC
NA | 17 | TRBJ1-1 | many | TRBV4-3 | CASSQNSLLGWATEAFF | TGCGCCAGCAGCCAAAATTCCCTTTTGGGCTGGGCGACTGAAGCTTTCTTT
NA | 16 | TRBJ2-1 | NA | TRBV20-1 | CSARVGGARSYNEQFF | TGCAGTGCTAGAGTAGGCGGGGCCCGCTCCTACAATGAGCAGTTCTTC
NA | 15 | TRBJ1-3 | few | TRBV6-1 | CASRRTEDSGNTIYF | TGTGCCAGCAGGCGGACAGAAGACTCTGGAAACACCATATATTTT
NA | 15 | TRBJ2-7 | few | TRBV28 | CASSPPRQDAGEQYF | TGTGCCAGCAGCCCCCCCCGACAGGACGCGGGGGAGCAGTACTTC
TRBD2 | 16 | TRBJ2-5 | NA | TRBV25-1 | CASSEFGAGGGETQYF | TGTGCCAGCAGTGAATTTGGCGCGGGAGGAGGCGAGACCCAGTACTTC
TRBD1 | 17 | TRBJ2-2 | many | TRBV28 | CASSPWSGTGYTGELFF | TGTGCCAGCAGTCCTTGGTCCGGGACAGGGTACACCGGGGAGCTGTTTTTT
NA | 13 | TRBJ2-5 | NA | TRBV12-3/TRBV12-4 | CASSLNWGETQYF | TGTGCCAGCAGCCTCAACTGGGGGGAGACCCAGTACTTC
NA | 13 | TRBJ2-3 | many | TRBV28 | CASWGFVTDTQYF | TGTGCCAGCTGGGGGTTTGTAACAGATACGCAGTATTTT
NA | 17 | TRBJ2-3 | many | TRBV18 | CASSPLGAGRLTDTQYF | TGTGCCAGCTCACCATTGGGCGCGGGAAGGTTGACAGATACGCAGTATTTT
TRBD1 | 16 | TRBJ2-5 | few | TRBV28 | CASRDLTGIVLETQYF | TGTGCCAGCAGGGACTTGACAGGGATCGTATTGGAGACCCAGTACTTC
TRBD1 | 15 | TRBJ2-7 | many | TRBV27 | CASSLSGQGNYEQYF | TGTGCCAGCAGTTTATCCGGACAGGGTAACTACGAGCAGTACTTC
TRBD2 | 21 | TRBJ2-1 | many | TRBV3-1 | CASSQWTSGTRGTSSYNEQFF | TGTGCCAGCAGCCAATGGACTAGCGGGACCAGGGGGACCAGCTCCTACAATGAGCAGTTCTTC
TRBD2 | 15 | TRBJ2-1 | many | TRBV6-1 | CASILAGGTNNEQFF | TGTGCCAGCATATTGGCGGGAGGAACTAACAATGAGCAGTTCTTC
TRBD2 | 13 | TRBJ2-5 | NA | TRBV7-2 | CASRPGTRETRYF | TGTGCCAGCAGGCCCGGGACTAGAGAGACCCGGTACTTC
TRBD2 | 13 | TRBJ2-1 | many | TRBV2 | CASSRLANNEQFF | TGTGCCAGCAGTCGACTAGCGAACAATGAGCAGTTCTTC